This T cell receptor (beta chain) was obtained from a study of cytomegalovirus exposure and HLA in healthy donors. Across the study: The approximately 680 first-cohort repertoires and the 120 or so validation repertoires shared the same platform, a later analysis reported.

Overall study findings and caveats: CMV antigen specificity was confirmed in vitro for three CMV-associated chains. The classifier reportedly diagnosed cytomegalovirus status with high specificity and sensitivity. In a later analysis, first-cohort TCR clusters were found to tend to co-occur in the 100 to 150 validation repertoires.

Here immunoSEQ multiplex PCR was the method, and the copy in TCRdb shows in-frame clones only, minus some. Of about 150,000 clones listed, 85% to 90% are singletons. Regarding this clone: Its antigen is undetermined.

Germline loops: CDR1 SGHRS, CDR2 YFSETQ. The CDR3 consists of 18 residues. The germline V and J ends were trimmed by 2 bases and 2 bases, with 20 bases remaining between them. This clonotype originated in a woman under 40 in good health and CMV-seropositive. Sequenced material: PBMCs. The V call is TRBV5-1, the J call TRBJ1-3; D is possibly TRBD1 (6 bases). The CDR3 nucleotides read TGCGCCAGCAGCTTACAACCTTACCTACAGGGAACTGGAAACACCATATATTTT. It encodes CASSLQPYLQGTGNTIYF. The variable domain in full, with the rest retrieved from reference TRBV5-1 and TRBJ1-3, is KAGVTQTPRYLIKTRGQQVTLSCSPISGHRSVSWYQQTPGQGLQFLFEYFSETQRNKGNFPGRFSGRQFSNSRSEMNVSTLELGDSALYLCASSLQPYLQGTGNTIYFGEGSWLTVV.